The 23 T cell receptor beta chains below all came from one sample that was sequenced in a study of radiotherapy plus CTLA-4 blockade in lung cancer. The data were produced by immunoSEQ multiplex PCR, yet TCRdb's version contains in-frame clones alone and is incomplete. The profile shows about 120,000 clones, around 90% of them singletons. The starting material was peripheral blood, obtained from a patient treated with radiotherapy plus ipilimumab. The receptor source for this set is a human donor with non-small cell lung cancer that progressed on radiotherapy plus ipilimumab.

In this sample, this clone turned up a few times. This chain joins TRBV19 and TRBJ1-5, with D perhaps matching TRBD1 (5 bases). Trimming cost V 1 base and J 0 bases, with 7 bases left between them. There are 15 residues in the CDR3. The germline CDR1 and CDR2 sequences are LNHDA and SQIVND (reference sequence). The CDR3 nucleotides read TGTGCCAGTAGTATAGGAGGGGCTAGCAATCAGCCCCAGCATTTT. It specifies CASSIGGASNQPQHF.

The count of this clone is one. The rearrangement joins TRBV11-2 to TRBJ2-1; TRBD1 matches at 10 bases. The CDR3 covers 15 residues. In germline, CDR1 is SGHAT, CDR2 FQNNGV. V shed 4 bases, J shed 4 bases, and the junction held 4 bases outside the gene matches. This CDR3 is CASSSGQGSYNEQFF. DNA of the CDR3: TGTGCCAGCAGCTCGGGACAGGGGAGTTACAATGAGCAGTTCTTC.

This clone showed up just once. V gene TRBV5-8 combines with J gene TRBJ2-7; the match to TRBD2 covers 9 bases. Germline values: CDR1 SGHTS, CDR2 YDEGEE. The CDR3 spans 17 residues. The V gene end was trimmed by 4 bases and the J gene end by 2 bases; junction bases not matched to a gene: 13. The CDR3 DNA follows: TGTGCCAGCAGCCGGAGTTCCCTTAGACTAGCGGCCTACGAGCAGTACTTC. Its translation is CASSRSSLRLAAYEQYF.

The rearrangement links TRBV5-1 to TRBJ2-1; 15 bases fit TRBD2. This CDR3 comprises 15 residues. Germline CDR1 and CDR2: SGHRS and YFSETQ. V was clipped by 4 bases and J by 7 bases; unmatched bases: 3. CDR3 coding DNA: TGCGCCAGCAGCCAGGGACTAGCGGGAGGAAATGAGCAGTTCTTC. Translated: CASSQGLAGGNEQFF. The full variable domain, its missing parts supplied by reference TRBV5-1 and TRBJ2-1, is KAGVTQTPRYLIKTRGQQVTLSCSPISGHRSVSWYQQTPGQGLQFLFEYFSETQRNKGNFPGRFSGRQFSNSRSEMNVSTLELGDSALYLCASSQGLAGGNEQFFGPGTRLTVL.

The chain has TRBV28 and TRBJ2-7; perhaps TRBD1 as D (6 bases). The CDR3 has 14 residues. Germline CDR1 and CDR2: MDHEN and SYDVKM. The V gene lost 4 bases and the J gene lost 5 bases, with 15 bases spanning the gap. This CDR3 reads CASSSTGSSDEQYF. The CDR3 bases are TGTGCCAGCAGTTCTACAGGGTCTTCGGACGAGCAGTACTTC.

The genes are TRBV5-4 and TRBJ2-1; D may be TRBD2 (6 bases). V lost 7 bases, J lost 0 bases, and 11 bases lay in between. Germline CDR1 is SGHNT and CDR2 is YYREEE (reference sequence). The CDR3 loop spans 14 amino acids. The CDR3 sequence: CASRAGSSYNEQFF. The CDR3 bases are TGTGCCAGCCGCGCCGGGAGCTCCTACAATGAGCAGTTCTTC.

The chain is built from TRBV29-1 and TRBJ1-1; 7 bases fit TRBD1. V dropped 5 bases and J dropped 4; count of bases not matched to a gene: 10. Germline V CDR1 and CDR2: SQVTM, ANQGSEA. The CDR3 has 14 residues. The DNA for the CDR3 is TGCAGCGTTCACCGATTGGACAGGAGCACTGAAGCTTTCTTT. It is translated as CSVHRLDRSTEAFF. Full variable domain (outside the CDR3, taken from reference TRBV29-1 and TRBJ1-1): SAVISQKPSRDICQRGTSLTIQCQVDSQVTMMFWYRQQPGQSLTLIATANQGSEATYESGFVIDKFPISRPNLTFSTLTVSNMSPEDSSIYLCSVHRLDRSTEAFFGQGTRLTVV.

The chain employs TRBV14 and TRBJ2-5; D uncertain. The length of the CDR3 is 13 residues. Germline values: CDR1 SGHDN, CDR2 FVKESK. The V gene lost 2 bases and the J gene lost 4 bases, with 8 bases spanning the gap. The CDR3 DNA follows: TGTGCCAGCAGCCAATCCCTGGGAGAGACCCAGTACTTC. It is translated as CASSQSLGETQYF.

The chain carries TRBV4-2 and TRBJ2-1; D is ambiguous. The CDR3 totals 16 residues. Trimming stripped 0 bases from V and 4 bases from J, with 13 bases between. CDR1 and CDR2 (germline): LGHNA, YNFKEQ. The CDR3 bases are TGTGCCAGCAGCCAAGATACGTACGCGCCTTACAATGAGCAGTTCTTC. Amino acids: CASSQDTYAPYNEQFF.

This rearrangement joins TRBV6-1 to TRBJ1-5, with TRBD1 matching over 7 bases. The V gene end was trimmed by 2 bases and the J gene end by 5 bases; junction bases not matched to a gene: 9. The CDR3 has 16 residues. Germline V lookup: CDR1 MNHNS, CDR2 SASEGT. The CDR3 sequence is CASSERTGGGYQPQHF. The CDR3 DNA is TGTGCCAGCAGTGAACGGACAGGTGGGGGGTATCAGCCCCAGCATTTT.

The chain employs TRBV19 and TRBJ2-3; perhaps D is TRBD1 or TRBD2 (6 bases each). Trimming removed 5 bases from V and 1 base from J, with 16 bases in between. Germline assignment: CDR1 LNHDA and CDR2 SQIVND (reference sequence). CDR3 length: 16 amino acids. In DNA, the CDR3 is TGTGCCAGTAGTCAGTGGGGGGCAGTCGGCACAGATACGCAGTATTTT. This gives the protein CASSQWGAVGTDTQYF. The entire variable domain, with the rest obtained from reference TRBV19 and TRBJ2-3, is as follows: DGGITQSPKYLFRKEGQNVTLSCEQNLNHDAMYWYRQDPGQGLRLIYYSQIVNDFQKGDIAEGYSVSREKKESFPLTVTSAQKNPTAFYLCASSQWGAVGTDTQYFGPGTRLTVL.

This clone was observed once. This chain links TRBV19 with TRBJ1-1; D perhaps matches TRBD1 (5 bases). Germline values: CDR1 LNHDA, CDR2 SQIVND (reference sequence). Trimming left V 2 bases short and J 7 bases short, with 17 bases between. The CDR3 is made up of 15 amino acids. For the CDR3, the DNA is TGTGCCAGTAGTATAATGGGCGGTCGGGGGAATGAAGCTTTCTTT. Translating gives CASSIMGGRGNEAFF.

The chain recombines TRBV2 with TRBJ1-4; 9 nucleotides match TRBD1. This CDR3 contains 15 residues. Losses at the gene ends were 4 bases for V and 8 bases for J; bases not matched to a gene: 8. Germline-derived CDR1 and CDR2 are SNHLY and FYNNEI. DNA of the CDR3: TGTGCCAGCAGTGGCGGGTCAGACAGGGGGGAAAAACTGTTTTTT. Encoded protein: CASSGGSDRGEKLFF.

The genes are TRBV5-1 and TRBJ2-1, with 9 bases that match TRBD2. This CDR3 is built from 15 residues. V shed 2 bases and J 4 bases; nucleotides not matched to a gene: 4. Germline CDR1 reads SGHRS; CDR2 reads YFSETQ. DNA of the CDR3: TGCGCCAGCAGCTTCTTGACTAGCGGATACAATGAGCAGTTCTTC. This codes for CASSFLTSGYNEQFF.

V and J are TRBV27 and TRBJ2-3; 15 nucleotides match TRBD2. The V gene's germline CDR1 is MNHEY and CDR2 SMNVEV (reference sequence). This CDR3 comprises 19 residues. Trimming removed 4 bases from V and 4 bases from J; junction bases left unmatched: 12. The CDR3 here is CASSSRTGTSGRRPDTQYF. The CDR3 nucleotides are TGTGCCAGCAGTTCTCGCACCGGGACTAGCGGGAGGCGGCCAGATACGCAGTATTTT.

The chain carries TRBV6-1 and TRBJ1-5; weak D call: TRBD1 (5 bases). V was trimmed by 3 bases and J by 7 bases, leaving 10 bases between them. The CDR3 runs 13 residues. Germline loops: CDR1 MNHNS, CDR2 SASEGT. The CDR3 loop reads CASSDRAWQPQHF. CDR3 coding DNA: TGTGCCAGCAGTGACAGGGCATGGCAGCCCCAGCATTTT.

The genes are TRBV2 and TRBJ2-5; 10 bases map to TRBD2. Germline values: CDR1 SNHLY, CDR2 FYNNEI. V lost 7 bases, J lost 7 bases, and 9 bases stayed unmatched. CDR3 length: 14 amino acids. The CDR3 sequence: CASKGLASAGTQYF. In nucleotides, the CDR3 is TGTGCCAGCAAGGGACTAGCGTCGGCGGGGACCCAGTACTTC.

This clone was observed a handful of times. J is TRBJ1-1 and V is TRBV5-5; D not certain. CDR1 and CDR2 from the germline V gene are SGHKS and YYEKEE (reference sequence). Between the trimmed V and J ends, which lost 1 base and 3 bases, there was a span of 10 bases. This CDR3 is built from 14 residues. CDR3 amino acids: CASSLRAGDTEAFF. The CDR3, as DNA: TGTGCCAGCAGCTTGAGGGCTGGGGACACTGAAGCTTTCTTT. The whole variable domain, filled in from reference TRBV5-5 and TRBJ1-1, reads DAGVTQSPTHLIKTRGQQVTLRCSPISGHKSVSWYQQVLGQGPQFIFQYYEKEERGRGNFPDRFSARQFPNYSSELNVNALLLGDSALYLCASSLRAGDTEAFFGQGTRLTVV.

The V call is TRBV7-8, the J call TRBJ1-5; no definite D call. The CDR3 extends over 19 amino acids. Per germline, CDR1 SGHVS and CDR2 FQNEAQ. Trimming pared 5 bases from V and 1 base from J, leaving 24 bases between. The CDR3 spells CASSLTFGPGGYSNQPQHF. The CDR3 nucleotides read TGTGCCAGCAGCCTTACTTTCGGGCCCGGAGGCTACAGCAATCAGCCCCAGCATTTT.

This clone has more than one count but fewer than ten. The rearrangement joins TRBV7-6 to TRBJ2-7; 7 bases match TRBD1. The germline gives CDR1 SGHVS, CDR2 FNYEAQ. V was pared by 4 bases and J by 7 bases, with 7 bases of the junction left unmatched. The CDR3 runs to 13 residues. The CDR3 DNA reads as TGTGCCAGCAGCTCGGGGACAGCAGTAGAGCAGTACTTC. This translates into CASSSGTAVEQYF.

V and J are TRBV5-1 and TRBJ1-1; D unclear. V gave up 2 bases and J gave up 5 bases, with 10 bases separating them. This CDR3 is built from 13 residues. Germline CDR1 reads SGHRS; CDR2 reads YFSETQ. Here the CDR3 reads CASSLEGWTEAFF. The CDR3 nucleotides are TGCGCCAGCAGCTTAGAAGGGTGGACTGAAGCTTTCTTT. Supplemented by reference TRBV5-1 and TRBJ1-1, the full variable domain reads KAGVTQTPRYLIKTRGQQVTLSCSPISGHRSVSWYQQTPGQGLQFLFEYFSETQRNKGNFPGRFSGRQFSNSRSEMNVSTLELGDSALYLCASSLEGWTEAFFGQGTRLTVV.

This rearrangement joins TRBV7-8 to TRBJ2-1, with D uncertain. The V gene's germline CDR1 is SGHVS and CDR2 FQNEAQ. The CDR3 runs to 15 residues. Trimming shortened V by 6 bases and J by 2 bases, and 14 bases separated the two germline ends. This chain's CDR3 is CASRRRLGAYNEQFF. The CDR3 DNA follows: TGTGCCAGCAGAAGACGGTTGGGTGCCTACAATGAGCAGTTCTTC. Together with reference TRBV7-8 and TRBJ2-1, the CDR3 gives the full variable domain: GAGVSQSPRYKVAKRGQDVALRCDPISGHVSLFWYQQALGQGPEFLTYFQNEAQLDKSGLPSDRFFAERPEGSVSTLKIQRTQQEDSAVYLCASRRRLGAYNEQFFGPGTRLTVL.

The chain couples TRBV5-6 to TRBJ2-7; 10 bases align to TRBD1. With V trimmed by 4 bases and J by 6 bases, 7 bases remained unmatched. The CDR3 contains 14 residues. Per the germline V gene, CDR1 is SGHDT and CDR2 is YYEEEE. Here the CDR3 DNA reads TGTGCCAGCAGCAGGGACAGGGGATATAGCGAGCAGTACTTC. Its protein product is CASSRDRGYSEQYF.